In its sample, the clone carrying this T cell receptor beta chain was seen once. The antigen remains undetermined. The sample belongs to a study of OX40 agonist ivuxolimab in advanced cancers. Study details: Patients were given ivuxolimab, an antibody that agonizes OX40 (CD134). One patient with hepatocellular carcinoma and two with cutaneous melanoma, three in all, had partial responses.

The method was immunoSEQ multiplex PCR; TCRdb's version includes in-frame clones alone and lacks a portion of them. The table includes roughly 92,000 clones, around 88% detected once. General study points: There were also nonresponders showing low normalized T-cell clonal expansion.

From germline, CDR1 is WSHSY and CDR2 SAAADI. The germline V and J ends were trimmed by 2 bases and 1 base, with 6 bases remaining between them. The CDR3 spans 14 residues. The sequence came from an adult with an advanced solid tumor such as melanoma, head and neck, liver or kidney cancer. The sample in question was CD4+ or CD8+ T cells sorted from blood, obtained in a trial of the OX40 agonist ivuxolimab. V is TRBV10-2 and J is TRBJ1-5, with D unresolved. The CDR3 loop is CASSEAGSNQPQHF. The DNA for the CDR3 is TGCGCCAGCAGTGAGGCAGGAAGCAATCAGCCCCAGCATTTT.